The rows below give T cell receptor beta chains drawn from one sample of a study of T cell responses to AZD1222 COVID-19 vaccine. Here immunoSEQ multiplex PCR was the method, and the copy in TCRdb shows in-frame clones only, minus some. The sample contains 67,000 or so clones, 84% of which appear only once. The sequenced sample was peripheral blood, obtained on day 0 of AZD1222 vaccination. Receptors were obtained from an adult in good health. Each CDR3 is given without its conserved first and last residue. A D gene is named only where the DNA matches it firmly.

d_gene	v_gene	j_gene	CDR3aa
TRBD1	TRBV9	TRBJ1-1	ASSRQGGGTEAF
NA	TRBV30	TRBJ1-6	AWTHGTAGSPLH
NA	TRBV5-1	TRBJ1-3	ASSVDTGSSSNTIY
NA	TRBV27	TRBJ1-5	ASSPGYSNQPQH
TRBD2	TRBV23-1	TRBJ2-7	ASSPSWIRRGGSYEQY
TRBD2	TRBV12-5	TRBJ2-3	ASGSGLAGYTDTQY
NA	TRBV11-3	TRBJ2-1	ASSTDSYNEQF
TRBD2	TRBV28	TRBJ2-5	ASSQAGARETQY
TRBD1	TRBV9	TRBJ1-4	ASSVVGTGPSGWEKLF
NA	TRBV5-6	TRBJ1-1	ASSVTATEAF